Detailed here is one TCR beta chain. This entry is derived from a study of shared T cell receptors in the human thymus. Libraries were prepared by immunoSEQ multiplex PCR; TCRdb keeps only in-frame clonotypes and omits some of them. The data hold hundreds of thousands of clones, with around 87% observed a single time. J gave up 4 bases and V 0 bases, and 4 bases lay outside the gene matches. The CDR3 is 15 residues long. Germline CDR1 LGHNA, CDR2 YSLEER. This sample also appeared in a second study, on human thymus T cells. Per that paper: Immunologically healthy infants in Finland undergoing congenital heart defect surgery were the donors. During corrective heart surgery, resections were taken, and the thymus tissue came from them. Thymic repertoires overlap heavily among unrelated individuals, related research has reported.

Sequenced: thymocytes. This TCR was sampled from a boy in the first two years of life with a congenital heart defect. The chain is built from TRBV4-3 and TRBJ2-3; 7 nucleotides align to TRBD2. CDR3 nucleotides: TGCGCCAGCAGCCAAGAACGACTAGCCCCAGATACGCAGTATTTT. Its protein product is CASSQERLAPDTQYF.